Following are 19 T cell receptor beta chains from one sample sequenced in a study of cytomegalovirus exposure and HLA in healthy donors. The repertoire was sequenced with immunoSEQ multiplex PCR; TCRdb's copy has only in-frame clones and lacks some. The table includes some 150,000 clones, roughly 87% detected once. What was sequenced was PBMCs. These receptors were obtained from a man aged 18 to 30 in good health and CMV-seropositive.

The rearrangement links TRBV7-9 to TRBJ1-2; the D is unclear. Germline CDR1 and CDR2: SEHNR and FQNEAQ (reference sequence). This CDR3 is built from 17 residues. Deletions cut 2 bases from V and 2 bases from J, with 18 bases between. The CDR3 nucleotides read TGTGCCAGCAGCTTAATGCAGTCGGTGGGCCGCAACTATGGCTACACCTTC. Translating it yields CASSLMQSVGRNYGYTF.

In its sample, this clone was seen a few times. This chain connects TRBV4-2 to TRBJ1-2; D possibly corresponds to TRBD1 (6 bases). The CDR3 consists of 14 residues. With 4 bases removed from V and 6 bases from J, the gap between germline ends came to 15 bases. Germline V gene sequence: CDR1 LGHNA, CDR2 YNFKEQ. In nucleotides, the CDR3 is TGTGCCAGCAGCCCCGACCAGGGGCTGGATGGCTACACCTTC. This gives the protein CASSPDQGLDGYTF.

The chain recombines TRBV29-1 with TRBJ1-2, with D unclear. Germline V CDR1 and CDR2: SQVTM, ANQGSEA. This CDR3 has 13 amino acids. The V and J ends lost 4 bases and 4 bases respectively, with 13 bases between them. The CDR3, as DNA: TGCAGCGTTGGGCTGAGCGACGTCTATGGCTACACCTTC. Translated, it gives CSVGLSDVYGYTF.

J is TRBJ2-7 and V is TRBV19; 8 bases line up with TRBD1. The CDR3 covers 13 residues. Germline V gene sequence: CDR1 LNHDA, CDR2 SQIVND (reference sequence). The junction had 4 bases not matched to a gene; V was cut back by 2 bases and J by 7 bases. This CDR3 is CASSIQGAGEQYF. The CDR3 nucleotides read TGTGCCAGTAGTATACAGGGGGCAGGGGAGCAGTACTTC.

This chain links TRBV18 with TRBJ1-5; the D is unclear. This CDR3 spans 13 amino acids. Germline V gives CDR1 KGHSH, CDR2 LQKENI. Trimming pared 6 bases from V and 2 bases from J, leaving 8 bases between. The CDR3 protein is CASSEVGNQPQHF. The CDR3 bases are TGTGCCAGCTCTGAGGTTGGCAATCAGCCCCAGCATTTT.

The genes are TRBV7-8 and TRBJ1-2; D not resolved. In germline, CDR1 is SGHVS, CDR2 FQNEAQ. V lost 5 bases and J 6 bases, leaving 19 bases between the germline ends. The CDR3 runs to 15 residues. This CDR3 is CASSMPLGGRNGYTF. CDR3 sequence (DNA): TGTGCCAGCAGCATGCCCTTGGGAGGGAGGAATGGCTACACCTTC.

CDR3 residues: CASSVEQGRGYTF. In DNA, the CDR3 is TGTGCCAGCAGCGTAGAGCAGGGCCGGGGCTACACCTTC. J is TRBJ1-2 and V is TRBV9, with D tentatively TRBD1 (5 bases). Deletions cut 0 bases from V and 8 bases from J, with 11 bases between. Germline V CDR1 and CDR2: SGDLS, YYNGEE. This CDR3 is 13 amino acids long. The variable domain in full, with the rest retrieved from reference TRBV9 and TRBJ1-2, is DSGVTQTPKHLITATGQRVTLRCSPRSGDLSVYWYQQSLDQGLQFLIQYYNGEERAKGNILERFSAQQFPDLHSELNLSSLELGDSALYFCASSVEQGRGYTFGSGTRLTVV.

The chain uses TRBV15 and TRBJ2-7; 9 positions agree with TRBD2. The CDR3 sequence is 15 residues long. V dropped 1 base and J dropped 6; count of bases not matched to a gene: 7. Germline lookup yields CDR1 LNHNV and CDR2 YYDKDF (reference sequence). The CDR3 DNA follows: TGTGCCACCAGCAGAGGGTTAGCGGGAGAGGGCGAGCAGTACTTC. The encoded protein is CATSRGLAGEGEQYF.

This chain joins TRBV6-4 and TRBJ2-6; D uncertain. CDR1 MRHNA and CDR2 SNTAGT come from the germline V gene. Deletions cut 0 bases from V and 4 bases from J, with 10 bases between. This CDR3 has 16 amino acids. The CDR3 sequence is CASSDSAQSGANVLTF. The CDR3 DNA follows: TGTGCCAGCAGTGACTCGGCACAATCCGGGGCCAACGTCCTGACTTTC.

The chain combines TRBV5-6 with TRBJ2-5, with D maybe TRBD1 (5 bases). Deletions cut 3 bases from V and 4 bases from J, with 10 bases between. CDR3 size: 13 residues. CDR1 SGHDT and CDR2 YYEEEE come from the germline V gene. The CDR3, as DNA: TGTGCCAGCAGCTCAGGACACTTAGAGACCCAGTACTTC. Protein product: CASSSGHLETQYF.

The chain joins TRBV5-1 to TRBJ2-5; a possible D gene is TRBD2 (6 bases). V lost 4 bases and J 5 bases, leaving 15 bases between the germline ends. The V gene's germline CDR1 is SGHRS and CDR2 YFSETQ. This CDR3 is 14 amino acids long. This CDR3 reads CASSRDGRDETQYF. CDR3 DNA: TGCGCCAGCAGCAGAGACGGGAGAGACGAGACCCAGTACTTC.

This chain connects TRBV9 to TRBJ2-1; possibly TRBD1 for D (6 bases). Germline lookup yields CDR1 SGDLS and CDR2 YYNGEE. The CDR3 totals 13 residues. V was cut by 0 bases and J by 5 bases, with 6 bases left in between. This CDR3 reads CASSVGQDNEQFF. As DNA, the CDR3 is TGTGCCAGCAGCGTAGGACAGGACAATGAGCAGTTCTTC. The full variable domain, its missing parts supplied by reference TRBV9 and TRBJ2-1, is DSGVTQTPKHLITATGQRVTLRCSPRSGDLSVYWYQQSLDQGLQFLIQYYNGEERAKGNILERFSAQQFPDLHSELNLSSLELGDSALYFCASSVGQDNEQFFGPGTRLTVL.

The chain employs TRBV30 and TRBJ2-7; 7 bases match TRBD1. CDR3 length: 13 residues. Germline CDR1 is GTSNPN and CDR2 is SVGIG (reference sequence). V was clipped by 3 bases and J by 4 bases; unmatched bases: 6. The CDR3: CAWRVSQGYEQYF. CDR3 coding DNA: TGTGCCTGGAGGGTTTCACAGGGGTACGAGCAGTACTTC.

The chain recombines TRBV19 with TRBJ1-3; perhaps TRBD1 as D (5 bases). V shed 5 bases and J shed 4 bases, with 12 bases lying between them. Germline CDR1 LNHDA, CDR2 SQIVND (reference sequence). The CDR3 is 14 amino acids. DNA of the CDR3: TGTGCCAGTAGTGAGGACACGAGAGGAAACACCATATATTTT. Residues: CASSEDTRGNTIYF.

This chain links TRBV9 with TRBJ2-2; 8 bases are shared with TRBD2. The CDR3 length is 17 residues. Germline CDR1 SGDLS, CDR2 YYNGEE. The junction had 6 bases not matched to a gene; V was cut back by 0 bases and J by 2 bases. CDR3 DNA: TGTGCCAGCAGCGTAGCGGAGCGGGGGTTAAACACCGGGGAGCTGTTTTTT. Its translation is CASSVAERGLNTGELFF.

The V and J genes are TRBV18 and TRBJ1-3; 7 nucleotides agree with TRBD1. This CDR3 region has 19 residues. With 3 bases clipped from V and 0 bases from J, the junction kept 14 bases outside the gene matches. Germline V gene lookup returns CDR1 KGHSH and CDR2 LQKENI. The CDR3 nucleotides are TGTGCCAGCTCACCTAGGGGACAGCGTCTCCAGAGCTCTGGAAACACCATATATTTT. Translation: CASSPRGQRLQSSGNTIYF.

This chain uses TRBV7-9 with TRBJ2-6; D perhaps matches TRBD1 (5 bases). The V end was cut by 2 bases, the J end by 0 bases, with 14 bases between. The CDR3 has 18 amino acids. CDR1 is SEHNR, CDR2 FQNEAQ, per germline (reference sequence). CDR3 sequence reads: CASSLPSGLYSGANVLTF. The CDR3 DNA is TGTGCCAGCAGCTTACCATCAGGGCTTTACTCTGGGGCCAACGTCCTGACTTTC.

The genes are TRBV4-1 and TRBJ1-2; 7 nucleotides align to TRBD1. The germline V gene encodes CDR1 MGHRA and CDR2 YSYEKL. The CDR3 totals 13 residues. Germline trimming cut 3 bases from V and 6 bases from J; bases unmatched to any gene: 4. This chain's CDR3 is CASSHAGTDGYTF. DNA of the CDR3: TGCGCCAGCAGCCATGCCGGGACAGATGGCTACACCTTC.

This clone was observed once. CDR3 bases: TGTGCCAGCAGCCTAGCGGATTTGGGGGCTCTTAATGAAAAACTGTTTTTT. It encodes CASSLADLGALNEKLFF. The chain combines TRBV28 with TRBJ1-4, with a tentative D call TRBD1 (6 bases). Trimming took off 6 bases at V and 4 bases at J, with 21 bases between the two ends. This CDR3 comprises 17 residues. The germline CDR1 and CDR2 sequences are MDHEN and SYDVKM.